These 18 T cell receptor beta chains were sequenced from one sample in a study of blood T cells in healthy people across ages. Combining a sample-barcoded 5' primer with a J-beta primer mix, a second PCR ran for about 7 to 12 cycles. Via MiXCR, TCRdb re-called the 5' RACE reads, giving one row per CDR3 protein. This table holds approximately 1.5 million distinct CDR3 sequences, about 31% found once. Specimen: blood. These receptors came from a woman in her 30s in good health.

The chain employs TRBV20-1 and TRBJ2-7, with a tentative D call TRBD2 (7 bases). V was clipped by 5 bases and J by 4 bases, with 21 bases between them. The V gene's germline CDR1 is DFQATT and CDR2 SNEGSKA (reference sequence). This CDR3 contains 15 residues. CDR3 sequence: CSARSPGGARYEQYF. The DNA for the CDR3 is TGCAGTGCTCGCTCCCCTGGGGGGGCCAGGTACGAGCAGTACTTC.

This rearrangement joins TRBV19 to TRBJ2-1; tentative D call: TRBD2 (6 bases). CDR1 LNHDA and CDR2 SQIVND come from the germline V gene (reference sequence). Trimming pared 3 bases from V and 10 bases from J, leaving 16 bases between. The CDR3 has 14 residues. CDR3 nucleotides: TGTGCCAGTAGTATCTCAGCTAGCGAGGAGGAGCAGTTCTTC. Translating gives CASSISASEEEQFF.

This clonotype showed up just a few times. This CDR3 is CASSLDRNSGANVLTF. In nucleotides, the CDR3 is TGTGCCAGCAGCCTGGACAGGAACTCTGGGGCCAACGTCCTGACTTTC. The chain carries TRBV7-6 and TRBJ2-6; TRBD1 agrees at 7 bases. CDR3 size: 16 residues. Germline CDR1 is SGHVS and CDR2 is FNYEAQ. Trimming cost V 5 bases and J 0 bases; bases outside gene matches: 4.

The rearrangement links TRBV4-1 to TRBJ2-2, with 9 bases identical to TRBD1. Losses at the gene ends were 0 bases for V and 4 bases for J; bases not matched to a gene: 9. The CDR3 spans 18 residues. Germline CDR1 is MGHRA and CDR2 is YSYEKL. The DNA for the CDR3 is TGCGCCAGCAGCCAAGAGGAGTCCGGGACAGGGATCACCGGGGAGCTGTTTTTT. Amino acids: CASSQEESGTGITGELFF.

This clonotype appeared many times. The chain carries TRBV12-3 or TRBV12-4 and TRBJ1-2; no reliable D call. This CDR3 spans 12 amino acids. V shed 0 bases and J shed 5 bases, with 4 bases lying between them. In DNA form, the CDR3 reads TGTGCCAGCAGTTTAGCGGAGTATGGCTACACCTTC. Residues: CASSLAEYGYTF.

The chain is built from TRBV28 and TRBJ2-7, with a weak D call TRBD1 (5 bases). Per germline, CDR1 MDHEN and CDR2 SYDVKM. The CDR3 covers 10 residues. DNA of the CDR3: TGTCCCCAGGGCCTCTACGAGCAGTACTTC. Its translation is CPQGLYEQYF.

This clonotype was counted between two and nine times. The chain recombines TRBV3-1 with TRBJ2-1; D is ambiguous. Trimming removed 1 base at V and 8 bases at J, with 18 bases between. CDR3 length: 16 amino acids. The germline V gene encodes CDR1 LGHDT and CDR2 YNNKEL (reference sequence). DNA of the CDR3: TGTGCCAGCAGCCAAGTTGCCTATCTTACCGGCGATGAGCAGTTCTTC. Protein product: CASSQVAYLTGDEQFF.

The rearrangement joins TRBV28 to TRBJ1-5, with a weak D call TRBD1 (6 bases). Trimming left V 5 bases short and J 6 bases short, with 14 bases between. Germline CDR1 and CDR2: MDHEN and SYDVKM. There are 14 residues in the CDR3. The CDR3 bases are TGTGCCAGCAGTAGGGGGGGTGGTAGTCAGCCCCAGCATTTT. The encoded protein is CASSRGGGSQPQHF.

This chain uses TRBV6-6 with TRBJ2-1; D not certain. There are 16 residues in the CDR3. CDR1 is MNHNY and CDR2 is SVGAGI in the germline V gene (reference sequence). The ends were cut back, 6 bases at V and 13 bases at J, with 28 bases in the middle. The DNA for the CDR3 is TGTGCCAGCAGCTTCCCAGGCTCCAACTCCCAAGAGACCCAGTTCTTC. It specifies CASSFPGSNSQETQFF.

This clonotype was seen more than once but under ten times. This chain links TRBV9 with TRBJ2-3; 7 bases match TRBD2. The V segment lost 4 bases and the J segment 6 bases; nucleotides outside the gene matches: 8. Germline V gives CDR1 SGDLS, CDR2 YYNGEE. The length of the CDR3 is 14 residues. CDR3 DNA: TGTGCCAGCAGCCCCGGGGACTATTCGGATACGCAGTATTTT. This encodes CASSPGDYSDTQYF. Full variable domain (rest looked up from reference TRBV9 and TRBJ2-3): DSGVTQTPKHLITATGQRVTLRCSPRSGDLSVYWYQQSLDQGLQFLIQYYNGEERAKGNILERFSAQQFPDLHSELNLSSLELGDSALYFCASSPGDYSDTQYFGPGTRLTVL.

This clonotype came up once. This chain uses TRBV4-1 with TRBJ2-5, with D perhaps TRBD2 (5 bases). The CDR3 contains 17 residues. Germline V gene data show CDR1 as MGHRA and CDR2 as YSYEKL. The ends were cut back, 4 bases at V and 4 bases at J, with 22 bases in the middle. CDR3 sequence reads: CASSPFPPPGRRETQYF. The CDR3 coding sequence is TGCGCCAGCAGCCCCTTTCCCCCCCCGGGAAGGAGAGAGACCCAGTACTTC.

This clonotype was seen a few times. V gene TRBV5-5 combines with J gene TRBJ2-1, with TRBD2 matching 7 bases. V gave up 2 bases and J gave up 0 bases; unmatched junction bases: 8. Germline loops: CDR1 SGHKS, CDR2 YYEKEE (reference sequence). The CDR3 has 17 residues. The CDR3: CASSFGLVVSSYNEQFF. As DNA, the CDR3 is TGTGCCAGCAGCTTTGGACTAGTCGTGAGCTCCTACAATGAGCAGTTCTTC.

About this clonotype itself: A junction boundary mismatches the germline segment, possibly from a read error. This sequence joins TRBV6-1 and TRBJ2-3, with a weak D call TRBD1 (6 bases). This CDR3 contains 15 residues. Germline loops: CDR1 MNHNS, CDR2 SASEGT. Here the CDR3 DNA reads TGTGCCAGCAGTGAACAGGGGCCCAGCACAGGTACGCAGTATTTT. This codes for CASSEQGPSTGTQYF.

The genes are TRBV6-1 and TRBJ2-6, with 8 bases that match TRBD2. The CDR3 runs 16 residues. Trimming removed 6 bases from V and 0 bases from J; junction bases left unmatched: 4. Germline values: CDR1 MNHNS, CDR2 SASEGT. CDR3 in amino acids: CASSRGGNSGANVLTF. The DNA of the CDR3 is TGTGCCAGCAGCCGGGGGGGAAACTCTGGGGCCAACGTCCTGACTTTC.

The chain couples TRBV7-3 to TRBJ2-1; 11 bases fit TRBD2. This CDR3 is built from 15 residues. The J segment lost 5 bases and the V segment lost 5 bases, leaving 5 bases of the junction unmatched. Looked up from germline, CDR1 is SGHTA and CDR2 is FQGTGA. This chain's CDR3 is CASSAGLAANNEQFF. Written as DNA, the CDR3 is TGTGCCAGCAGCGCGGGACTAGCGGCGAACAATGAGCAGTTCTTC.

The chain links TRBV30 to TRBJ2-1, with 9 bases fitting TRBD2. With 1 base clipped from V and 9 bases from J, the junction kept 4 bases outside the gene matches. CDR3 length: 13 amino acids. Germline CDR1 reads GTSNPN; CDR2 reads SVGIG (reference sequence). The chain's CDR3 is CAWSDSGLAEQFF. The CDR3 nucleotides read TGTGCCTGGAGTGACTCGGGACTAGCTGAGCAGTTCTTC.

The chain joins TRBV6-1 to TRBJ1-1; 7 bases align to TRBD1. Per germline, CDR1 MNHNS and CDR2 SASEGT. The length of the CDR3 is 14 residues. V shed 4 bases, J shed 3 bases, and the junction held 5 bases outside the gene matches. The CDR3 protein is CASSVTGVDTEAFF. The CDR3 coding sequence is TGTGCCAGCAGTGTAACAGGGGTGGACACTGAAGCTTTCTTT.

This chain uses TRBV25-1 with TRBJ2-7; 7 bases line up with TRBD2. Germline V lookup: CDR1 MGHDK, CDR2 SYGVNS. The CDR3 has 13 residues. The junction had 1 base not matched to a gene; V was cut back by 5 bases and J by 0 bases. The CDR3 region has the DNA TGTGCCAGCAGTCGGGAGGACTCCTACGAGCAGTACTTC. It codes for CASSREDSYEQYF.